This note documents a single TCR beta chain sequence. The antigen remains unidentified. Method: immunoSEQ multiplex PCR; TCRdb's copy keeps in-frame clones and lacks some. The sample consists of fewer than 65,000 clones, 79% of them appearing once. The sample is drawn from a study of OX40 agonist ivuxolimab in advanced cancers. Study context: Patients got intravenous ivuxolimab at 0.01 to 10 mg/kg every 2 weeks. Dose-escalation patients were diagnosed with hepatocellular carcinoma, melanoma, renal cell cancer or head and neck cancer. Study findings and constraints: Partly responding patients at 0.1-3.0 mg/kg showed some of the smallest clonal expansion.

The germline V gene has CDR1 SGHTA and CDR2 FQGNSA. This CDR3 has 14 amino acids. V lost 4 bases to trimming and J lost 8 bases; unmatched junction nucleotides: 5. The rearrangement joins TRBV7-2 to TRBJ1-4; 9 bases fit TRBD1. The material was CD4+ or CD8+ T cells sorted from blood, obtained in a trial of the OX40 agonist ivuxolimab. The origin of this receptor is an adult with an advanced solid tumor such as melanoma, head and neck, liver or kidney cancer. CDR3 nucleotide sequence: TGTGCCAGCAGCTCAGGACAGGGGAAGGAAAAACTGTTTTTT. Translation gives CASSSGQGKEKLFF. Using reference TRBV7-2 and TRBJ1-4 for the parts outside the CDR3, the full variable domain is GAGVSQSPSNKVTEKGKDVELRCDPISGHTALYWYRQSLGQGLEFLIYFQGNSAPDKSGLPSDRFSAERTGGSVSTLTIQRTQQEDSAVYLCASSSGQGKEKLFFGSGTQLSVL.